The 5 T cell receptor beta chains reported below all come from one sample, sequenced in a study of shared clonotypes between healthy human individuals. TCRdb's table, derived via immunoSEQ multiplex PCR, lists solely in-frame clones and lacks some. This table has approximately 500,000 clones, 90% to 97% appearing once. Sequenced: naive CD4+ T cells sorted from blood. Noted subset: CD45RA+ positively selected. The receptors shown here come from a woman in her 30s in good health.

The chain has TRBV6-1 and TRBJ2-5; 7 bases align to TRBD1. The length of the CDR3 is 16 residues. After removal of 2 bases from V and 5 bases from J, the junction contained 11 bases not matched to a gene. Per the germline V gene, CDR1 is MNHNS and CDR2 is SASEGT. The CDR3 coding sequence is TGTGCCAGCAGTGAATCCGGGACAGCAAAAGGGGAGACCCAGTACTTC. This translates into CASSESGTAKGETQYF.

The rearrangement joins TRBV19 to TRBJ2-5, with D perhaps matching TRBD1 (6 bases). The J call may be mistaken, given a closer DNA end match to TRBJ2-7. CDR1 is LNHDA and CDR2 is SQIVND in the germline V gene (reference sequence). The CDR3 has 13 residues. The CDR3 nucleotides read TGTGCCAGTAGTATGGGGGCCTCCTACGAGCAGTACTTC. It translates to CASSMGASYEQYF.

The chain is built from TRBV6-1 and TRBJ2-5; possibly TRBD1 for D (6 bases). This CDR3 is built from 14 residues. Trimming cost V 7 bases and J 2 bases, with 14 bases left between them. Germline V gene data show CDR1 as MNHNS and CDR2 as SASEGT. The CDR3 DNA sequence: TGTGCCAGCACCGAAAGGGGGTGGCAAGAGACCCAGTACTTC. It specifies CASTERGWQETQYF.

The table lists this clone with a count of one. The chain links TRBV18 to TRBJ1-2; possible D gene TRBD1, 5 bases. The CDR3 spans 17 residues. V shed 2 bases and J shed 0 bases, with 16 bases lying between them. Per the germline V gene, CDR1 is KGHSH and CDR2 is LQKENI. CDR3 coding DNA: TGTGCCAGCTCACCATTGTCCTCAGGGCAGCCTAACTATGGCTACACCTTC. It yields the protein CASSPLSSGQPNYGYTF.

The gene calls are TRBV30 and TRBJ2-2; D call uncertain. This CDR3 is built from 13 residues. V was trimmed by 2 bases and J by 1 base, leaving 5 bases between them. Germline CDR1 GTSNPN, CDR2 SVGIG (reference sequence). Here the CDR3 DNA reads TGTGCCTGGAGTTGGGGGAACACCGGGGAGCTGTTTTTT. It is translated as CAWSWGNTGELFF. The variable domain in full, with the rest retrieved from reference TRBV30 and TRBJ2-2, is SQTIHQWPATLVQPVGSPLSLECTVEGTSNPNLYWYRQAAGRGLQLLFYSVGIGQISSEVPQNLSASRPQDRQFILSSKKLLLSDSGFYLCAWSWGNTGELFFGEGSRLTVL.